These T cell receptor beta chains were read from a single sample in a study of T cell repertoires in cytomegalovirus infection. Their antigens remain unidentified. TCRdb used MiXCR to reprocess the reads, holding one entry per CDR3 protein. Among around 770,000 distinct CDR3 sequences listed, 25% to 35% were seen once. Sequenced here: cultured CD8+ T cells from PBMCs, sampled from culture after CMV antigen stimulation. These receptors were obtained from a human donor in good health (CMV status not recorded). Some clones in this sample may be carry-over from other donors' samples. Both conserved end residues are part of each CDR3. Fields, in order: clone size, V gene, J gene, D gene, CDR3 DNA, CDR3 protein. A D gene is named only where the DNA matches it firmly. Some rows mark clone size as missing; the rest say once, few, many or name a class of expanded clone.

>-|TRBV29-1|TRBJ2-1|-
TGCAGCGCCCAAGGGACCTACAATGAGCAGTTCTTC
CSAQGTYNEQFF
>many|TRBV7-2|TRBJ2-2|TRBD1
TGTGCCAGCAGCTTACAGGGGGCAATTGCCGGGGAGCTGTTTTTT
CASSLQGAIAGELFF
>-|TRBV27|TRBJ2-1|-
TGTGCCAGCAGTTTCGGGGGACTCACGTTTGAGCAGTTCTTC
CASSFGGLTFEQFF
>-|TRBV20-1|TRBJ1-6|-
TGCAGTGCTAGAGCGAGGGCCGCCTTCGGATCACCCCTCCACTTT
CSARARAAFGSPLHF
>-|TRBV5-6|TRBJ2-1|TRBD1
TGTGCCAGCAGCTTCGGACAGGATCCCTACAATGAGCAGTTCTTC
CASSFGQDPYNEQFF
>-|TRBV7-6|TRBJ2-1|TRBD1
TGTGCCAGCAGCGGATGGGACAGCAGCTCCTACAATGAGCAGTTCTTC
CASSGWDSSSYNEQFF
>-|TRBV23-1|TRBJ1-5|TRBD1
TGCGCCAGCAGTCAATCTTTAGGGACAGCGAATCAGCCCCAGCATTTT
CASSQSLGTANQPQHF
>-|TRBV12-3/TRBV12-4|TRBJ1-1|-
TGTGCCAGCAGTTTTTGGGGATGGGGGGCCATGAACACTGAAGCTTTCTTT
CASSFWGWGAMNTEAFF
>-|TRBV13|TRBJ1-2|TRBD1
TGTGCCAGCAGCCCCCTAGACAGGGGGCTTAACTATGGCTACACCTTC
CASSPLDRGLNYGYTF
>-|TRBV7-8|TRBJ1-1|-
TGTGCCAGCAGCTTAGGCAGGGGCAAGGATGCTTTCTTT
CASSLGRGKDAFF
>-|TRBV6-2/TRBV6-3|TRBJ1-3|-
TGTGCCAGCACTGAAGAGGGAGAAAACACCATATATTTT
CASTEEGENTIYF
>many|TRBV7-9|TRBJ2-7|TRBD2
TGTGCCAGCAGCCCGGGGGGACCTCTCTACGAGCAGTACTTC
CASSPGGPLYEQYF
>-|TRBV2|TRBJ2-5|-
TGTGCCAGCAAGGGATGGGTCTTGACCCAAGAGACCCAGTACTTC
CASKGWVLTQETQYF
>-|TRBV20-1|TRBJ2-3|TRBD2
TGCAGCGGGACTAGCGGGGAGGTGAATACGCAGTATTTT
CSGTSGEVNTQYF
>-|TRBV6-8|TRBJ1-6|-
TGTGCCAGCAGTTACTCGGCAGGAGAATTGCCATCCCTCCACTTT
CASSYSAGELPSLHF
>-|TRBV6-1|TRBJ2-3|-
TGTGCCAGCAGTGAAAGGGGCAGACTCAGGCAAGATACGCAGTATTTT
CASSERGRLRQDTQYF
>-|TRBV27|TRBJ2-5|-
TGTGCCAGCAGAGGCCAGCAAGAGACCCAGTACTTC
CASRGQQETQYF
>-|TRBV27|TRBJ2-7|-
TGTGCCAGCAGTCCTCAAGGAATCGAGCAGTACTTC
CASSPQGIEQYF
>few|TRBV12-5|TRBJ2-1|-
TGTGCTAGTGTAGAGGGGTATGAGCAGTTCTTC
CASVEGYEQFF
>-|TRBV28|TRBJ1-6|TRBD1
TGTGCCAGCAGTTTATGGGCTGGACAGGGGGCAAGCTCCTATAATTCACCCCTCCACTTT
CASSLWAGQGASSYNSPLHF
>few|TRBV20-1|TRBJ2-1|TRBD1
TGCAGTGCTGCCCGTTCAGGACAGGGGACCTACAATGAGCAGTTCTTC
CSAARSGQGTYNEQFF
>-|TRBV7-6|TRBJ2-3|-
TGTGCCAGCAGCCCACGGGGACCCGAGTGGGTCATAACGCAGTATTTT
CASSPRGPEWVITQYF
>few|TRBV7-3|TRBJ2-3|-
TGTGCCAGCAGCTCGGATTCCACAAGTCGGTATTTT
CASSSDSTSRYF
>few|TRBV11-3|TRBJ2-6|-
TGTGCCAGCAGCTTTTCCAGCTCTGGGGCCAACGTCCTGACTTTC
CASSFSSSGANVLTF
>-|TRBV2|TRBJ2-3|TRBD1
TGTGCCAGCGTGGGACAGGTGATTACGCAGTATTTT
CASVGQVITQYF
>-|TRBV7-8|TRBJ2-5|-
TGTGCCAGCAGCCCACTTGGGGGCGAGAGGATGGAGACCCAGTACTTC
CASSPLGGERMETQYF
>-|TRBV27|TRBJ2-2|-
TGTGCCAGCAGACAGAGACAGTCTTGGGGGGAGCTGTTTTTT
CASRQRQSWGELFF